Included here is one TCR beta chain sequence, with context. The antigen this receptor binds is unknown. No much larger clone exists at a distance of one base, and base qualities are not known. This sample was taken from a study of cytomegalovirus exposure and HLA in healthy donors (dated by TCRdb to about 2017). A note on the overall study: An earlier analysis of roughly 610 of the donors reported about 280 Gb of sequence data and 100 million to 120 million unique TCR beta sequences obtained from some 200 million T cells. To predict cytomegalovirus infection status, the study combined high-throughput TCR immunosequencing, statistical association of individual TCRs with disease status, and machine learning. In a later analysis, previously published TCR beta repertoires from hundreds of donors were re-analyzed and high-resolution HLA genotyping was added so that TCR occurrence patterns could be studied. A later genetic analysis used genome-wide SNP genotypes for about 55% of the 666 donors, treating that subset as a discovery cohort. Approximately 310 gigabases of sequencing data and around 87 million unique TCR sequences were included in an early release covering 550 to 650 HLA-typed donors. Using immunosequencing, the study profiled T cell repertoires from 640 or so subjects and related those repertoires to cytomegalovirus serostatus. Class I and class II HLA loci were covered by the typing at four-digit resolution. Rather than using new phenotypic data, the later analysis identified candidate immune exposures from TCR beta sequences and from how often those sequences occurred across donors. Among the approximately 400 genotyped donors, 81% belonged to the genetic ancestry cluster associated with self-reported Caucasian donors. An earlier analysis of several hundred of the donors applied high-throughput TCR beta sequencing to assess whether each TCR beta V gene segment acted as functional or pseudogenic. The study aimed to test whether cataloging public T cell receptors could reveal signatures of past pathogen exposure. Every repertoire in the discovery cohort had been generated on one and the same sequencing platform. Several DR-DQ haplotypes were treated as single units for association and clustering because of strong linkage in the cohort. The number of donors typed differed by locus, with roughly 629-640 for A, B, C, DRB1 and DQB1, around 500 for DQA1, 600 to 610 for DPA1, and 472 for DPB1. Donor age, sex, ethnicity and CMV serostatus were collected together with the repertoire data. Across some 400 genotyped donors of the cohort, an average of about 220,000 unique TCR beta nucleotide sequences per donor were sequenced, and about a sixth of those sequences were non-productive. Along with the 666-subject first cohort, a separate validation cohort of over a hundred different subjects was used.

The cohort consisted of some 730 healthy bone marrow donors. Cohort members were all nominally healthy when sampled, although unrecorded immune exposures were likely present. The donor was CMV seronegative and was included in the group of a few hundred seronegative cohort members. Every donor gave a peripheral blood sample, and the peripheral blood mononuclear cells from that sample were used for TCR beta sequencing. Genomic DNA extraction from the blood cell samples was performed with the Qiagen DNeasy Blood Extraction Kit. Library construction relied on the immunoSEQ multiplex PCR assay. For the multiplex PCR, a mixture combining 60 forward primers for TCR Vbeta segments and 13 reverse primers for TCR Jbeta segments was used. The CDR3 region of rearranged TCR beta genes was amplified from genomic DNA by a multiplex PCR assay. Amplified TCR beta libraries were sequenced as 87-base-pair reads on the Illumina HiSeq System. Concerning the study's data processing: A later analysis counted about 80 million unique TCR beta chains across the 666 repertoires, and 10 million to 11 million of these chains were shared by at least two donors. Raw reads were error-corrected and collapsed into unique sequences by a nearest-neighbor algorithm in which closely related sequences were merged to remove PCR and sequencing errors. V, D and J gene segments were assigned by aligning CDR3 sequences to IMGT reference sequences. For a sequence to be retained, at least a six-nucleotide match to both a V gene segment and a J gene segment was required. Rearrangements were classified as productive when the CDR3 lacked stop codons and remained in frame with V and J, and all other rearrangements were classified as non-productive. CDR3 was defined by IMGT convention, running from the second conserved V-encoded cysteine to the conserved J-encoded phenylalanine. The earlier analysis of fewer than 700 of the donors excluded sequences that lacked an unambiguous match to a single V gene segment. In an earlier analysis of several hundred of the donors, a V segment was called functional when productive rearrangements were above 56.7%, and segregating when the standard deviation between donors exceeded 5%. A statistical classification framework was built to diagnose cytomegalovirus status from the catalog of TCR beta chain sequences. V and J gene assignment, in a later analysis, came from comparing TCR nucleotide sequences with IMGT/GENE-DB human TR gene sequences. The TCRdist pipeline was used in a later analysis to assign CDR3 sequences and most-parsimonious VDJ recombination scenarios. In a later analysis, every TCR beta chain was defined by the combination of its CDR3 amino acid sequence and its V-gene family, and reads without a unique V-gene family were dropped. To address suspected cross-contamination and a sequencing artifact, a later analysis removed approximately 600 highly shared, low-generation-probability nucleotide sequences. A later analysis calculated a clonal expansion index for each public chain from normalized within-repertoire ranks of inferred template counts. A later analysis computed generation probabilities with a VDJ recombination model fitted to out-of-frame rearrangements, and checked the results against IGoR. A later analysis scored TCR-TCR, TCR-HLA and TCR-CMV co-occurrence with hypergeometric tests, applying a repertoire-size bias correction to TCR pairs. To estimate false discovery rates, a later analysis permuted the HLA or CMV assignments 20 times. In a later analysis, co-occurring TCRs were grouped using DBSCAN, with TCRdist sequence similarity added in when clustering inside HLA-allele-positive subsets. For co-occurrence clustering, repertoires with fewer than 30,000 or more than 120,000 public chains were excluded, along with several repertoires with anomalous nucleotide sharing. This is the immuneACCESS table as TCRdb keeps it, with only in-frame sequences that have V and J called. A part of the clones is gone; compared with another copy, unresolved V genes explain less than half, and the rest is unexplained. From that table come the V and J calls and clone size; the DNA was used to work out D and trimming. The sample table holds approximately 70,000 clones, of which around 80% were seen once. The ten biggest clones cover roughly a tenth of the sample.

What the work shows at the level of the full study, not this receptor alone: The only immune exposure information available for the cohort was CMV serostatus. Because counts were too low, more than 15 rarely observed V segments, including chromosome 9 orphons, were left out of the earlier analysis of some 600 of the donors. Because HLA typing was missing for some donors at each locus, association tests included only the typed subset. A cluster of highly shared sequence variants was judged likely to be a technical artifact of the sequencing pipeline. An association between a missense DCLRE1C variant and V-gene and J-gene trimming of TCR beta chains was found in a later genetic analysis and replicated in an independent cohort. Across donors, most TCR sequences were observed very rarely, whereas some public TCRs were present in many individuals. In a later analysis, the rate of TCR association differed among HLA loci, with DRB1 alleles having the most associated TCRs and HLA-C alleles having the fewest. Several of the top co-occurrence clusters appeared to be linked to parvovirus B19, influenza, CMV and Epstein-Barr virus, according to a later analysis. A further reported finding was that TCR beta sequences accurately predicted the HLA-A and HLA-B alleles for most subjects in the first cohort. In an earlier analysis of several hundred of the donors, most TCR beta V segments were observed in productive rearrangements about 87% or about 30% of the time, broadly matching IMGT annotations. Correlated functional status among segregating V segments might reflect linkage disequilibrium, but an unknown experimental factor could not be ruled out. Presence/absence analyses assumed roughly uniform sequencing depth across donors, an assumption that may not hold. The study listed over 150 TCR beta chains as associated with cytomegalovirus. Strong co-occurrence of HLA alleles, especially DR and DQ, made assigning TCR associations to individual alleles difficult. In a later analysis, HLA-associated TCR beta chains showed more clonal expansion and lower generation probabilities than non-associated chains that were equally common. According to a later analysis, most CMV-associated TCR beta chains appeared to be HLA-restricted, and the HLA associations seemed to be driven largely by CMV exposure. In vitro tests confirmed that a few of the cytomegalovirus-associated TCR beta chains recognize cytomegalovirus antigens. The authors suggested that the approach could potentially be generalized to other disease states and immunological phenotypes. According to a later genetic analysis, donors in an Asian-associated ancestry cluster had fewer N-insertions in productive TCRs than the approximately 610-donor mean. Cytomegalovirus status was reported to be diagnosed by the classifier with high specificity and sensitivity in both the original and validation cohorts. This cohort had only TCR beta chains sequenced, and the lack of alpha or paired-chain data limited which features could be detected. A later analysis associated roughly 17,000 TCR beta sequences with specific HLA alleles at a false discovery rate of 0.05.

The receptor was isolated from a middle-aged man in good health and CMV-seronegative. Sequences were obtained from PBMCs.

The CDR3 region has the sequence CASSRGQGHEKLFF. DNA sequence: TGTGCCAGCAGTCGAGGACAGGGTCATGAAAAACTGTTTTTT. The V and J genes are TRBV2 and TRBJ1-4, with 8 middle bases fitting TRBD1. Compared with germline, V lacks 5 bases and J lacks 6 bases; bases without a gene match: 5. Including the terminal cysteine and phenylalanine, the CDR3 comprises 14 residues. The only DNA kept is the CDR3, 42 bases in frame from the first base. The germline V gene sets CDR1 to SNHLY and CDR2 to FYNNEI.